These 21 T cell receptor beta chains share one sample of origin, sequenced in a study of read filtering for tumor transcriptome and immune sequencing. From roughly 390 ng of RNA, a library with molecular barcoded alpha/delta and beta/gamma adaptors was made. TCRdb processed the reads anew with MiXCR; each CDR3 protein has one entry. Of approximately 20,000 distinct CDR3 sequences listed, over 20% are singletons. Sequenced: a population of CD138-negative cells sorted from bone marrow. The receptors were gathered from a donor over 35 with multiple myeloma.

This clonotype was observed at least ten times. The chain uses TRBV20-1 and TRBJ1-4; D gene uncertain. Trimming shortened V by 0 bases and J by 0 bases, and 14 bases separated the two germline ends. CDR1 and CDR2 from the germline V gene are DFQATT and SNEGSKA (reference sequence). The CDR3 contains 17 residues. The CDR3 loop reads CSARDRYGMATNEKLFF. The CDR3, as DNA: TGCAGTGCTAGAGATCGATATGGGATGGCAACTAATGAAAAACTGTTTTTT.

V and J are TRBV6-5 and TRBJ1-1; 12 nucleotides align to TRBD1. After removal of 5 bases from V and 6 bases from J, the junction contained 13 bases not matched to a gene. There are 17 residues in the CDR3. The germline CDR1 and CDR2 sequences are MNHEY and SVGAGI. The CDR3 here is CASSETGTGGAKAEAFF. As DNA, the CDR3 is TGTGCCAGCAGTGAAACCGGGACAGGGGGCGCAAAGGCTGAAGCTTTCTTT.

A remark on this clonotype: Since a much larger clone is just one base distant, this may be a read error. This chain links TRBV18 with TRBJ2-2; 7 nucleotides line up with TRBD2. The CDR3 covers 14 residues. CDR1 KGHSH and CDR2 LQKENI come from the germline V gene. CDR3 sequence (DNA): TGTGCCAGCTCGCCACCGGGGGGTGCTGGGGAGCTGTTTTTT. This encodes CASSPPGGAGELFF.

The table lists this clonotype with many counts. The chain carries TRBV29-1 and TRBJ2-1; 15 nucleotides match TRBD2. Germline CDR1 reads SQVTM; CDR2 reads ANQGSEA. V lost 6 bases, J lost 2 bases, and 5 bases stayed unmatched. This CDR3 has 16 residues. Here the CDR3 reads CSVDGLAGGPYNEQFF. The CDR3 DNA is TGCAGCGTCGATGGACTAGCGGGAGGGCCCTACAATGAGCAGTTCTTC.

This clonotype has a count of ten or more. This chain links TRBV6-5 with TRBJ2-2, with D perhaps matching TRBD2 (5 bases). This CDR3 is built from 15 residues. Germline CDR1 MNHEY, CDR2 SVGAGI. V was cut by 0 bases and J by 2 bases, with 7 bases left in between. CDR3 DNA sequence: TGTGCCAGCAGTTACTCGGGAGAAAACACCGGGGAGCTGTTTTTT. It translates to CASSYSGENTGELFF.

In its sample, this clonotype was seen many times. The V call is TRBV7-2, the J call TRBJ2-3; no reliable D call. With 8 bases removed from V and 2 bases from J, the gap between germline ends came to 11 bases. CDR1 is SGHTA and CDR2 is FQGNSA in the germline V gene. The CDR3 runs to 13 residues. CDR3 nucleotide sequence: TGTGCCAGCGGGCCCACACACACAGATACGCAGTATTTT. It translates to CASGPTHTDTQYF.

This clonotype was counted at least ten times. V gene TRBV15 combines with J gene TRBJ2-1; 7 nucleotides align to TRBD2. The germline CDR1 and CDR2 sequences are LNHNV and YYDKDF (reference sequence). The trim removed 0 bases at V and 4 bases at J, leaving 9 bases unmatched. This CDR3 spans 17 amino acids. CDR3 bases: TGTGCCACCAGCAGAGATCGCCGCGGGAGTGGTTACAATGAGCAGTTCTTC. This encodes CATSRDRRGSGYNEQFF.

This clonotype came up many times. CDR3 bases: TGCAGCGTTGTGGGATCAGGGGGCCAAATGGTATACAATGAGCAGTTCTTC. This sequence encodes CSVVGSGGQMVYNEQFF. The J gene is TRBJ2-1, the V gene TRBV29-1; TRBD1 aligns across 8 bases. The CDR3 runs to 17 residues. Germline CDR1 SQVTM, CDR2 ANQGSEA. With 4 bases clipped from V and 4 bases from J, the junction kept 15 bases outside the gene matches.

This clonotype has only a few counts. The chain has TRBV28 and TRBJ2-7; 7 nucleotides line up with TRBD1. The ends lost 3 bases at V and 2 bases at J; junction bases unmatched: 4. CDR3 length: 14 amino acids. In germline, CDR1 is MDHEN, CDR2 SYDVKM. CDR3 sequence: CASSLTGTTYEQYF. DNA of the CDR3: TGTGCCAGCAGTTTGACAGGGACCACCTACGAGCAGTACTTC. Full variable domain (missing parts from reference TRBV28 and TRBJ2-7): DVKVTQSSRYLVKRTGEKVFLECVQDMDHENMFWYRQDPGLGLRLIYFSYDVKMKEKGDIPEGYSVSREKKERFSLILESASTNQTSMYLCASSLTGTTYEQYFGPGTRLTVT.

The genes are TRBV7-9 and TRBJ2-1; the D gene is possibly TRBD1 (6 bases). The germline CDR1 and CDR2 sequences are SEHNR and FQNEAQ (reference sequence). This CDR3 comprises 15 residues. Trimming stripped 5 bases from V and 7 bases from J, with 18 bases between. CDR3 protein: CASSQTDSPWNEQFF. DNA of the CDR3: TGTGCCAGCAGCCAGACGGACAGCCCATGGAATGAGCAGTTCTTC. Using reference TRBV7-9 and TRBJ2-1 for the parts outside the CDR3, the full variable domain is DTGVSQNPRHKITKRGQNVTFRCDPISEHNRLYWYRQTLGQGPEFLTYFQNEAQLEKSRLLSDRFSAERPKGSFSTLEIQRTEQGDSAMYLCASSQTDSPWNEQFFGPGTRLTVL.

There are a few counts of this clonotype. This chain links TRBV2 with TRBJ2-3; 10 bases are shared with TRBD2. Germline V gives CDR1 SNHLY, CDR2 FYNNEI. Trimming cost V 3 bases and J 7 bases; bases outside gene matches: 4. CDR3 size: 14 residues. Here the CDR3 reads CASSEDSGRNTQYF. The CDR3 coding sequence is TGTGCCAGCAGTGAGGATAGCGGGAGGAATACGCAGTATTTT. The full variable domain, its missing parts supplied by reference TRBV2 and TRBJ2-3, is EPEVTQTPSHQVTQMGQEVILRCVPISNHLYFYWYRQILGQKVEFLVSFYNNEISEKSEIFDDQFSVERPDGSNFTLKIRSTKLEDSAMYFCASSEDSGRNTQYFGPGTRLTVL.

Many counts were recorded for this clonotype. The CDR3 protein is CSAAGTSESTDTQYF. The CDR3 coding sequence is TGCAGTGCCGCCGGGACTAGCGAAAGCACAGATACGCAGTATTTT. J is TRBJ2-3 and V is TRBV20-1, with 10 nucleotides matching TRBD2. V gave up 6 bases and J gave up 0 bases; unmatched junction bases: 6. Looked up from germline, CDR1 is DFQATT and CDR2 is SNEGSKA (reference sequence). The CDR3 runs to 15 residues.

There are a few counts of this clonotype. The J gene is TRBJ2-7, the V gene TRBV20-1; TRBD2 aligns across 7 bases. The CDR3 is 11 amino acids. V shed 2 bases, J shed 6 bases, and the junction held 1 base outside the gene matches. Germline V gene sequence: CDR1 DFQATT, CDR2 SNEGSKA (reference sequence). CDR3: CSARIAGEQYF. In nucleotides, the CDR3 is TGCAGTGCTAGAATAGCGGGCGAGCAGTACTTC.

At least ten counts were recorded for this clonotype. The J gene is TRBJ1-5, the V gene TRBV28; D is unclear. CDR1 and CDR2 from the germline V gene are MDHEN and SYDVKM. The CDR3 runs 15 residues. V gave up 4 bases and J gave up 4 bases, with 14 bases separating them. CDR3 bases: TGTGCCAGCAGTTCCTCGACCGGTACTAATCAGCCCCAGCATTTT. Translation: CASSSSTGTNQPQHF.

The chain links TRBV28 to TRBJ2-2; D gene uncertain. Trimming left V 7 bases short and J 2 bases short, with 11 bases between. This CDR3 is built from 14 residues. CDR1 and CDR2 from the germline V gene are MDHEN and SYDVKM. CDR3 bases: TGTGCCAGCACCATGGCCACAAACACCGGGGAGCTGTTTTTT. Protein: CASTMATNTGELFF. Combining the CDR3 with reference TRBV28 and TRBJ2-2 gives the whole variable domain DVKVTQSSRYLVKRTGEKVFLECVQDMDHENMFWYRQDPGLGLRLIYFSYDVKMKEKGDIPEGYSVSREKKERFSLILESASTNQTSMYLCASTMATNTGELFFGEGSRLTVL.

A remark on this clonotype: A single base separates this from a much larger clone, so it may be a read error. The rearrangement links TRBV7-9 to TRBJ1-1; D unresolved. The length of the CDR3 is 12 residues. From germline, CDR1 is SEHNR and CDR2 FQNEAQ (reference sequence). The CDR3 spells CASSYQNTEASF. CDR3 nucleotide sequence: TGTGCCAGCAGCTATCAGAACACTGAAGCTTCCTTT.

This clonotype was counted many times. The chain links TRBV7-2 to TRBJ2-7; 9 bases are a match to TRBD2. Trimming cost V 3 bases and J 8 bases; bases outside gene matches: 11. Germline V gives CDR1 SGHTA, CDR2 FQGNSA. The CDR3 loop spans 15 amino acids. CDR3 nucleotide sequence: TGTGCCAGCAGCTTGGACCTTGGCGGGAGGGCCCAGCAGTACTTC. It translates to CASSLDLGGRAQQYF.

Many counts were recorded for this clonotype. The chain joins TRBV6-1 to TRBJ2-6; TRBD2 matches 7 bases. In germline, CDR1 is MNHNS, CDR2 SASEGT. The junction had 9 bases not matched to a gene; V was cut back by 1 base and J by 0 bases. The CDR3 has 19 amino acids. Here the CDR3 reads CASSEGRSGPTSGANVLTF. The CDR3 DNA follows: TGTGCCAGCAGTGAAGGACGTAGCGGGCCCACCTCTGGGGCCAACGTCCTGACTTTC.

At least ten counts were recorded for this clonotype. The genes are TRBV29-1 and TRBJ2-7; 7 bases are shared with TRBD2. With 4 bases clipped from V and 3 bases from J, the junction kept 3 bases outside the gene matches. The germline gives CDR1 SQVTM, CDR2 ANQGSEA. The CDR3 consists of 12 residues. CDR3 sequence reads: CSVGGGDYEQYF. The CDR3 DNA reads TGCAGCGTTGGTGGGGGGGACTACGAGCAGTACTTC.

This clonotype was counted many times. The genes are TRBV29-1 and TRBJ2-1; D is unresolved. From germline, CDR1 is SQVTM and CDR2 ANQGSEA. V dropped 2 bases and J dropped 4 bases, with 9 bases sitting between them. This CDR3 region has 13 residues. The CDR3 region has the DNA TGCAGCGTTGAATCGGGCGGTTACAATGAGCAGTTCTTC. It codes for CSVESGGYNEQFF.

The V gene is TRBV2, the J gene TRBJ2-3, with 9 bases fitting TRBD2. After removal of 8 bases from V and 4 bases from J, the junction contained 7 bases not matched to a gene. The CDR3 spans 14 residues. Looked up from germline, CDR1 is SNHLY and CDR2 is FYNNEI. The CDR3 DNA is TGTGCCAGCGGGGGGACTAGCATCGCAGATACGCAGTATTTT. It is translated as CASGGTSIADTQYF.